The next 31 T cell receptor beta chains were all read from a single sample in a study of blood T cell repertoires in COVID-19. Data came from immunoSEQ multiplex PCR; TCRdb stores just in-frame clones and leaves some out. The table records approximately 47,000 clones, around 85% of them present only once. The sample taken for sequencing was peripheral blood. Source of these receptors: a woman in her sixties with acute or convalescent COVID-19.

This sequence joins TRBV5-1 and TRBJ2-1; 10 bases are shared with TRBD2. With V trimmed by 1 base and J by 5 bases, 6 bases remained unmatched. Germline lookup yields CDR1 SGHRS and CDR2 YFSETQ. This CDR3 has 16 amino acids. CDR3: CASSLIAGGLDNEQFF. The CDR3 region has the DNA TGCGCCAGCAGCTTGATAGCGGGGGGCCTCGACAATGAGCAGTTCTTC.

This clone has just one count. The rearrangement joins TRBV7-9 to TRBJ2-7; possibly TRBD2 for D (5 bases). The germline V gene has CDR1 SEHNR and CDR2 FQNEAQ (reference sequence). With 3 bases removed from V and 7 bases from J, the gap between germline ends came to 10 bases. There are 12 residues in the CDR3. Written as DNA, the CDR3 is TGTGCCAGCAGCTTCAGGCCGGGGGAGCAGTACTTC. It encodes CASSFRPGEQYF. The full variable domain, with the rest looked up from reference TRBV7-9 and TRBJ2-7, is DTGVSQNPRHKITKRGQNVTFRCDPISEHNRLYWYRQTLGQGPEFLTYFQNEAQLEKSRLLSDRFSAERPKGSFSTLEIQRTEQGDSAMYLCASSFRPGEQYFGPGTRLTVT.

V usage is TRBV24-1 and J usage is TRBJ2-3; 7 nucleotides line up with TRBD2. The V and J ends lost 7 bases and 10 bases, in that order; junction bases with no gene match: 10. CDR3 length: 13 residues. Germline V gene data show CDR1 as KGHDR and CDR2 as SFDVKD. This CDR3 reads CATSASGGGAQYF. In DNA, the CDR3 is TGTGCCACCAGCGCGTCTGGTGGGGGGGCGCAGTATTTT.

This chain uses TRBV5-4 with TRBJ1-2; 8 bases are a match to TRBD1. The CDR3 length is 16 residues. CDR1 is SGHNT, CDR2 YYREEE, per germline (reference sequence). V lost 0 bases to trimming and J lost 3 bases; unmatched junction nucleotides: 7. CDR3 region: CASSLDGYRGDYGYTF. DNA for the CDR3: TGTGCCAGCAGCTTGGATGGGTACAGGGGGGACTATGGCTACACCTTC.

The chain uses TRBV27 and TRBJ2-3; D is undetermined. V was cut by 3 bases and J by 0 bases, with 10 bases left in between. Germline CDR1 and CDR2: MNHEY and SMNVEV (reference sequence). This CDR3 spans 15 amino acids. The CDR3 here is CASSFYSSSTDTQYF. The CDR3 DNA is TGTGCCAGCAGTTTCTATTCAAGCAGCACAGATACGCAGTATTTT.

This clone appeared a few times. The chain links TRBV5-6 to TRBJ1-2, with D possibly TRBD1 on 6 matching bases. The germline gives CDR1 SGHDT, CDR2 YYEEEE. This CDR3 has 14 residues. Trimming removed 4 bases from V and 2 bases from J, with 12 bases in between. The CDR3 DNA is TGTGCCAGCAGCCCGCCGGGGGGCAACTATGGCTACACCTTC. Its translation: CASSPPGGNYGYTF.

The chain recombines TRBV27 with TRBJ1-5; 10 nucleotides match TRBD1. Germline V CDR1 and CDR2: MNHEY, SMNVEV (reference sequence). The CDR3 totals 15 residues. The trim removed 5 bases at V and 6 bases at J, leaving 7 bases unmatched. The CDR3 nucleotides are TGTGCCAGCAGTCCCGGACAGGGGGGATTTCAGCCCCAGCATTTT. Its protein is CASSPGQGGFQPQHF.

This clone was observed once. V is TRBV7-2 and J is TRBJ2-7; tentatively, D is TRBD2 (6 bases). The germline V and J ends were trimmed by 2 bases and 3 bases, with 14 bases remaining between them. Looked up from germline, CDR1 is SGHTA and CDR2 is FQGNSA. CDR3 length equals 15 residues. CDR3 protein: CASSLRSGLVYEQYF. DNA for the CDR3: TGTGCCAGCAGCTTAAGATCGGGACTTGTCTACGAGCAGTACTTC.

The rearrangement links TRBV14 to TRBJ2-1; tentative D call: TRBD2 (6 bases). Germline values: CDR1 SGHDN, CDR2 FVKESK. Trimming left V 1 base short and J 5 bases short, with 18 bases between. CDR3 length: 17 residues. The CDR3 nucleotides are TGTGCCAGCAGCCAAGTTGGAGGGCCCGCTTTAGACAATGAGCAGTTCTTC. This gives the protein CASSQVGGPALDNEQFF.

The chain combines TRBV5-4 with TRBJ2-3; TRBD2 aligns across 7 bases. Germline trimming cut 4 bases from V and 2 bases from J; bases unmatched to any gene: 4. The CDR3 is made up of 14 amino acids. The germline V gene has CDR1 SGHNT and CDR2 YYREEE (reference sequence). CDR3: CASSPGTTTDTQYF. As DNA, the CDR3 is TGTGCCAGCAGCCCAGGGACTACCACAGATACGCAGTATTTT. Full variable domain (outside the CDR3, taken from reference TRBV5-4 and TRBJ2-3): ETGVTQSPTHLIKTRGQQVTLRCSSQSGHNTVSWYQQALGQGPQFIFQYYREEENGRGNFPPRFSGLQFPNYSSELNVNALELDDSALYLCASSPGTTTDTQYFGPGTRLTVL.

As regards this clone: The sample holds other DNA sequences that translate to the same CDR3. The chain carries TRBV5-1 and TRBJ2-6; 7 positions match TRBD1. V shed 4 bases and J 3 bases; nucleotides not matched to a gene: 4. The CDR3 runs to 15 residues. From germline, CDR1 is SGHRS and CDR2 YFSETQ. The CDR3 sequence: CASSIDRVGANVLTF. The CDR3 nucleotides are TGCGCCAGCAGCATCGACAGGGTTGGGGCCAACGTCCTGACTTTC.

The chain links TRBV5-4 to TRBJ2-5; possible D gene TRBD2, 6 bases. Trimming took 0 bases from V and 4 from J, leaving 10 bases between them. There are 14 residues in the CDR3. Germline V gives CDR1 SGHNT, CDR2 YYREEE (reference sequence). CDR3 amino acids: CASSLELGGETQYF. The CDR3 nucleotides read TGTGCCAGCAGCTTGGAGCTGGGGGGAGAGACCCAGTACTTC.

The chain carries TRBV28 and TRBJ2-7, with D possibly matching TRBD2 (7 bases). This CDR3 is 16 amino acids long. Trimming cost V 6 bases and J 2 bases, with 20 bases left between them. Per germline, CDR1 MDHEN and CDR2 SYDVKM. The CDR3 region has the DNA TGTGCCAGCAGCGAAGGAGGCGGGGGCTTCGCCTACGAGCAGTACTTC. Amino acids: CASSEGGGGFAYEQYF. Variable domain in full (rest from reference TRBV28 and TRBJ2-7): DVKVTQSSRYLVKRTGEKVFLECVQDMDHENMFWYRQDPGLGLRLIYFSYDVKMKEKGDIPEGYSVSREKKERFSLILESASTNQTSMYLCASSEGGGGFAYEQYFGPGTRLTVT.

This clone showed up just once. This sequence joins TRBV9 and TRBJ2-3, with D maybe TRBD2 (6 bases). The CDR3 length is 14 residues. The germline CDR1 and CDR2 sequences are SGDLS and YYNGEE. The germline V and J ends were trimmed by 3 bases and 5 bases, with 13 bases remaining between them. The CDR3 region has the DNA TGTGCCAGCAGCGCCCTCAGCGGGCGAGATACGCAGTATTTT. It codes for CASSALSGRDTQYF.

The genes are TRBV11-2 and TRBJ2-1, with 13 bases identical to TRBD2. Germline V CDR1 and CDR2: SGHAT, FQNNGV. Unmatched junction bases numbered 5, after V lost 3 bases and J lost 6 bases. The CDR3 loop spans 16 amino acids. For the CDR3, the DNA is TGTGCCAGCAGCTTCCGACTAGCGGGAGGATTCAATGAGCAGTTCTTC. Translating gives CASSFRLAGGFNEQFF.

This chain joins TRBV7-2 and TRBJ2-1; the D is unclear. From germline, CDR1 is SGHTA and CDR2 FQGNSA. CDR3 size: 12 residues. Trimming cost V 5 bases and J 8 bases, with 10 bases left between them. DNA for the CDR3: TGTGCCAGCAGCCCCCCCGCGCATGAGCAGTTCTTC. Its protein product is CASSPPAHEQFF.

V gene TRBV6-5 combines with J gene TRBJ2-2; D perhaps matches TRBD1 (5 bases). With 6 bases removed from V and 1 base from J, the gap between germline ends came to 12 bases. CDR3 length equals 15 residues. Germline V gives CDR1 MNHEY, CDR2 SVGAGI. CDR3: CASSTGPVNTGELFF. CDR3 sequence (DNA): TGTGCCAGCAGCACAGGTCCCGTGAACACCGGGGAGCTGTTTTTT.

This chain uses TRBV5-4 with TRBJ1-1, with TRBD1 identical over 10 bases. Germline values: CDR1 SGHNT, CDR2 YYREEE (reference sequence). CDR3 length equals 16 residues. J lost 0 bases, V lost 3 bases, and 5 bases had no gene match. CDR3 sequence: CASSSWTGGLNTEAFF. The CDR3 nucleotides read TGTGCCAGCAGCTCTTGGACAGGGGGATTGAACACTGAAGCTTTCTTT.

The rearrangement links TRBV12-5 to TRBJ1-1; D ambiguous. Trimming took off 4 bases at V and 3 bases at J, with 6 bases between the two ends. The CDR3 loop spans 12 amino acids. Germline V gene sequence: CDR1 LGHNT, CDR2 FRNRAP. This CDR3 reads CASGSRDTEAFF. For the CDR3, the DNA is TGTGCTAGTGGTTCTCGGGACACTGAAGCTTTCTTT.

The CDR3 loop reads CAISGGLAGAYEQYF. CDR3 nucleotides: TGTGCCATCAGTGGGGGACTAGCGGGAGCCTACGAGCAGTACTTC. The V gene is TRBV10-3, the J gene TRBJ2-7; 14 nucleotides align to TRBD2. V was pared by 4 bases and J by 2 bases, with 1 base of the junction left unmatched. Germline values: CDR1 ENHRY, CDR2 SYGVKD. The CDR3 length is 15 residues.

This rearrangement joins TRBV6-5 to TRBJ2-7; a possible D gene is TRBD1 (6 bases). Germline V gives CDR1 MNHEY, CDR2 SVGAGI. This CDR3 spans 13 amino acids. V was clipped by 6 bases and J by 3 bases, with 12 bases between them. Here the CDR3 reads CASRPGTLYEQYF. In DNA, the CDR3 is TGTGCCAGCAGACCCGGGACACTCTACGAGCAGTACTTC.

This clone showed up just a few times. The rearrangement uses TRBV5-6 and TRBJ2-1; 13 bases map to TRBD2. CDR1 is SGHDT and CDR2 is YYEEEE in the germline V gene. There are 14 residues in the CDR3. Germline trimming cut 9 bases from V and 2 bases from J; bases unmatched to any gene: 2. CDR3 nucleotide sequence: TGTGCCACCGGGACTAGCGGGACCTACAATGAGCAGTTCTTC. Translation: CATGTSGTYNEQFF. The full variable domain, its missing parts supplied by reference TRBV5-6 and TRBJ2-1, is DAGVTQSPTHLIKTRGQQVTLRCSPKSGHDTVSWYQQALGQGPQFIFQYYEEEERQRGNFPDRFSGHQFPNYSSELNVNALLLGDSALYLCATGTSGTYNEQFFGPGTRLTVL.

The V and J genes are TRBV27 and TRBJ1-6; 7 bases map to TRBD1. Germline CDR1 and CDR2: MNHEY and SMNVEV (reference sequence). Trimming at V came to 3 bases and at J to 6 bases, leaving 8 bases not matched to a gene. The CDR3 covers 16 residues. CDR3 amino acids: CASSFGGGTANSPLHF. CDR3 DNA: TGTGCCAGCAGTTTCGGAGGGGGGACAGCTAATTCACCCCTCCACTTT.

The chain couples TRBV7-6 to TRBJ2-7; TRBD2 agrees at 10 bases. The length of the CDR3 is 16 residues. Germline loops: CDR1 SGHVS, CDR2 FNYEAQ. After removal of 5 bases from V and 1 base from J, the junction contained 8 bases not matched to a gene. DNA for the CDR3: TGTGCCAGCAGCACCCCCCTAGCGGGGGAGTCCTACGAGCAGTACTTC. Its protein is CASSTPLAGESYEQYF. Based on the CDR3 plus reference TRBV7-6 and TRBJ2-7, the full variable domain is GAGVSQSPRYKVTKRGQDVALRCDPISGHVSLYWYRQALGQGPEFLTYFNYEAQQDKSGLPNDRFSAERPEGSISTLTIQRTEQRDSAMYRCASSTPLAGESYEQYFGPGTRLTVT.

The chain couples TRBV6-2 or TRBV6-3 to TRBJ2-7; D may be TRBD2 (7 bases). V gave up 2 bases and J gave up 6 bases, with 17 bases separating them. Germline-derived CDR1 and CDR2 are MNHEY and SVGEGT. The CDR3 contains 15 residues. CDR3 sequence: CASSYPEGGRGEQYF. In nucleotides, the CDR3 is TGTGCCAGCAGTTACCCAGAGGGGGGGAGAGGCGAGCAGTACTTC.

The chain couples TRBV2 to TRBJ1-2; the D gene is possibly TRBD1 (5 bases). CDR3 size: 13 residues. The germline V gene encodes CDR1 SNHLY and CDR2 FYNNEI. V was trimmed by 8 bases and J by 0 bases, leaving 10 bases between them. The CDR3 nucleotides read TGTGCCAGCCACAGGAGCGCTAACTATGGCTACACCTTC. It yields the protein CASHRSANYGYTF.

The rearrangement uses TRBV3-1 (or the pseudogene TRBV3-2) and TRBJ2-7; 7 bases are a match to TRBD1. This CDR3 comprises 16 residues. Germline CDR1 LGHDT, CDR2 YNNKEL (reference sequence). V lost 0 bases and J lost 4; bases outside the gene matches: 9. The CDR3 sequence is CASSQDWSRGLYEQYF. In DNA form, the CDR3 reads TGTGCCAGCAGCCAAGATTGGTCCAGGGGGTTATACGAGCAGTACTTC.

This clone turned up a few times. The gene calls are TRBV9 and TRBJ1-2, with 8 bases that match TRBD1. With V trimmed by 6 bases and J by 4 bases, 11 bases remained unmatched. The germline gives CDR1 SGDLS, CDR2 YYNGEE. CDR3 size: 15 residues. The CDR3 DNA follows: TGTGCCAGCACATTATCGGGACAGGAGTCCTATGGCTACACCTTC. Residues: CASTLSGQESYGYTF.

V usage is TRBV6-2 or TRBV6-3 and J usage is TRBJ2-7, with 14 bases fitting TRBD2. Germline values: CDR1 MNHEY, CDR2 SVGEGT. The V gene end was trimmed by 6 bases and the J gene end by 5 bases; junction bases not matched to a gene: 12. This CDR3 contains 17 residues. In DNA form, the CDR3 reads TGTGCCAGCAGCTCCGAGACTAGCGGGAGGGCCGTGAACGAGCAGTACTTC. It is translated as CASSSETSGRAVNEQYF.

This chain joins TRBV12-3 or TRBV12-4 and TRBJ2-3, with 8 bases aligning to TRBD1. The trim removed 6 bases at V and 4 bases at J, leaving 3 bases unmatched. The CDR3 is 13 amino acids. CDR3 in amino acids: CASSRDRPDTQYF. The CDR3 DNA follows: TGTGCCAGCAGCCGGGACAGGCCAGATACGCAGTATTTT.

V gene TRBV7-9 combines with J gene TRBJ2-7; perhaps TRBD1 as D (6 bases). This CDR3 is built from 14 residues. Germline CDR1 SEHNR, CDR2 FQNEAQ (reference sequence). Trimming cost V 5 bases and J 4 bases, with 15 bases left between them. The chain's CDR3 is CASSPTGTGYEQYF. CDR3 DNA: TGTGCCAGCAGCCCAACAGGGACGGGATACGAGCAGTACTTC.